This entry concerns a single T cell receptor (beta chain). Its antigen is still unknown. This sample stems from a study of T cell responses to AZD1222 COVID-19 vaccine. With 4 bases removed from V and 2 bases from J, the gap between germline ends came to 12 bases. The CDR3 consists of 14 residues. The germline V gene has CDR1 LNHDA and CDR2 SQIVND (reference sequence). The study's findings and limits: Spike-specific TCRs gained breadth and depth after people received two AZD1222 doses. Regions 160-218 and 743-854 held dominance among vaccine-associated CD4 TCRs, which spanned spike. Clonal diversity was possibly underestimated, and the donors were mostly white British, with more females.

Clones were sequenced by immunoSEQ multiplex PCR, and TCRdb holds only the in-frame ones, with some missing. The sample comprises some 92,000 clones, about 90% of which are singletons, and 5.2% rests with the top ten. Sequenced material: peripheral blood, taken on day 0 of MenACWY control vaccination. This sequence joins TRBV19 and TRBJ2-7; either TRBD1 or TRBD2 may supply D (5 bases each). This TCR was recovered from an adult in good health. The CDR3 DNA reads TGTGCCAGTAGTACAACTAGGGGTGCCTACGAGCAGTACTTC. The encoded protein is CASSTTRGAYEQYF.